The 27 T cell receptor beta chains below come from one sample, sequenced in a study of tumor and adjacent non-tumor tissue in lung cancer. Three rounds of nested PCR, following a modified ARM-PCR protocol, produced the TCRbeta library. A single record per CDR3 protein comes from TCRdb applying MiXCR to the multiplex PCR reads. The table lists roughly 76,000 distinct CDR3 sequences, around 70% of them singletons. RNA was extracted from bulk tissue without any cell sorting. Sequenced: lung tumor tissue. These receptor sequences come from a woman in her 70s with non-small cell lung cancer.

This clonotype was observed once. A read error may produce the germline difference seen at one junction end. V and J are TRBV6-6 and TRBJ2-1; D remains unclear. CDR3 length: 15 amino acids. Germline-derived CDR1 and CDR2 are MNHNY and SVGAGI (reference sequence). CDR3 sequence: CASSYPLGSYNEQFF. CDR3 coding DNA: TGTGCCAGCAGTTACCCCTTGGGGTCCTACAATGAGCAATTCTTC.

This clonotype rates as medium-sized. This chain uses TRBV11-2 with TRBJ2-2; D tentatively fits TRBD1 or TRBD2 (5 bases each). V lost 2 bases and J 5 bases, leaving 18 bases between the germline ends. CDR3 length: 17 amino acids. Per the germline V gene, CDR1 is SGHAT and CDR2 is FQNNGV. The CDR3 sequence is CASSLQGRGSGTGELFF. Here the CDR3 DNA reads TGTGCCAGCAGCTTACAGGGACGTGGGAGCGGAACCGGGGAGCTGTTTTTT.

Worth noting for this clonotype: The CDR3 ends on some other residue instead of the conserved phenylalanine or tryptophan, so this is likely a read error. This chain uses TRBV19 with TRBJ1-5; 10 bases map to TRBD1. This CDR3 contains 17 residues. V lost 10 bases and J lost 4; bases outside the gene matches: 16. CDR1 and CDR2 from the germline V gene are LNHDA and SQIVND (reference sequence). In nucleotides, the CDR3 is TGTGCCAATATAGGGCTTCCGACAGGGGGCCGTAATCAGCCCCAGCATTTA. This codes for CANIGLPTGGRNQPQHL.

This sequence joins TRBV10-3 and TRBJ2-4; perhaps TRBD1 as D (6 bases). CDR1 is ENHRY, CDR2 SYGVKD, per germline. The CDR3 runs 16 residues. V lost 6 bases and J 5 bases, leaving 20 bases between the germline ends. The CDR3 DNA follows: TGTGCCATCAGCCGGACAGAAATTACAAGCCAAAACATTCAGTACTTC. Its translation is CAISRTEITSQNIQYF.

With regard to this clonotype: A much larger clone lies one base from this, so it may be a read error. V gene TRBV28 combines with J gene TRBJ2-3, with D perhaps given as TRBD1 or TRBD2 (5 bases each). V was cut by 5 bases and J by 5 bases, with 14 bases left in between. Per germline, CDR1 MDHEN and CDR2 SYDVKM. The CDR3 has 14 amino acids. In nucleotides, the CDR3 is TGTGCCAGCAGTCCGGGACCACGCATAGATACGCAGTATTTT. Translation: CASSPGPRIDTQYF.

A remark on this clonotype: This clone may be a read error of a much larger clone one base away. The genes are TRBV11-2 and TRBJ1-2; D unresolved. The V gene lost 3 bases and the J gene lost 4 bases, with 12 bases spanning the gap. The germline V gene encodes CDR1 SGHAT and CDR2 FQNNGV. CDR3 length: 14 residues. The CDR3 here is CASSFSDWIYGYTF. In DNA, the CDR3 is TGTGCCAGCAGCTTCTCGGACTGGATCTATGGCTACACCTTC. The variable domain in full, with the rest retrieved from reference TRBV11-2 and TRBJ1-2, is EAGVAQSPRYKIIEKRQSVAFWCNPISGHATLYWYQQILGQGPKLLIQFQNNGVVDDSQLPKDRFSAERLKGVDSTLKIQPAKLEDSAVYLCASSFSDWIYGYTFGSGTRLTVV.

At least ten counts were recorded for this clonotype. This chain uses TRBV20-1 with TRBJ2-5; tentative D call: TRBD1 (6 bases). The CDR3 contains 12 residues. Per the germline V gene, CDR1 is DFQATT and CDR2 is SNEGSKA (reference sequence). V lost 4 bases to trimming and J lost 5 bases, with 11 bases between them. CDR3: CSAIQGFETQYF. The CDR3, as DNA: TGCAGTGCTATACAGGGTTTCGAGACCCAGTACTTC.

Details on this clonotype: A much larger clone differs by one base, so this may be a read error. A read error is likely, as this CDR3 ends without the conserved phenylalanine or tryptophan. The chain is built from TRBV11-2 and TRBJ2-1, with TRBD2 matching 10 bases. The V segment lost 5 bases and the J segment 4 bases; nucleotides outside the gene matches: 8. CDR3 length equals 16 residues. Germline assignment: CDR1 SGHAT and CDR2 FQNNGV. CDR3 in amino acids: CASSRTSGNVYNEQFS. CDR3 in DNA: TGTGCCAGCAGCCGTACTAGCGGGAATGTATACAATGAGCAGTTCTCC.

Note on this clonotype: Given the absence of the conserved phenylalanine or tryptophan at the CDR3 end, a read error is likely. J is TRBJ2-7 and V is TRBV29-1; D is possibly TRBD2 (6 bases). The ends were cut back, 5 bases at V and 9 bases at J, with 20 bases in the middle. Germline V gives CDR1 SQVTM, CDR2 ANQGSEA. This CDR3 contains 13 residues. The CDR3: CSVRASASHVQYI. The CDR3 DNA sequence: TGCAGCGTTAGGGCTAGCGCCTCCCACGTGCAGTACATC.

The sample holds many counts of this clonotype. The CDR3 spells CASSSGQSSSYEQYF. Here the CDR3 DNA reads TGTGCCAGCAGCTCGGGACAGTCGAGCTCCTACGAGCAGTACTTC. The chain has TRBV7-2 and TRBJ2-7; the match to TRBD1 covers 7 bases. Trimming took 4 bases from V and 0 from J; bases not matched to a gene: 6. The CDR3 runs to 15 residues. Germline CDR1 reads SGHTA; CDR2 reads FQGNSA.

Points on this clonotype: The CDR3 ends on some other residue instead of the conserved phenylalanine or tryptophan, so this is likely a read error. The DNA is left out, because the CDR3 cannot be placed on it with certainty; the CDR3 is given as TCRdb lists it. This rearrangement joins TRBV11-1 to TRBJ2-1; TRBD2 reflects the table's D call only, with no check against the DNA. The CDR3 has 16 amino acids, counting both end residues. Germline lookup yields CDR1 SGHAT and CDR2 FQDESV (reference sequence). CDR3 sequence: CASSLRGPAGVNEQLL.

As concerns this clonotype: A read error is likely, as this CDR3 ends without the conserved phenylalanine or tryptophan. The gene calls are TRBV6-1 and TRBJ2-7, with 9 nucleotides matching TRBD2. Germline CDR1 is MNHNS and CDR2 is SASEGT. The length of the CDR3 is 16 residues. CDR3 protein: CASSRTSAFTAYGQYL. DNA for the CDR3: TGTGCCAGCAGTAGGACTAGCGCATTTACTGCCTACGGGCAGTACTTA.

About this clonotype: One end of the junction does not line up with germline, which may come from a read error. The chain uses TRBV4-2 and TRBJ1-4, with TRBD1 identical over 7 bases. The CDR3 is 19 residues long. CDR1 LGHNA and CDR2 YNFKEQ come from the germline V gene. CDR3 protein: CASSPRQGQIIATNEKLFF. CDR3 nucleotides: TGTGCCAGCAGCCCAAGACAGGGACAGATCATTGCAACTAATGAAAAGCTGTTTTTT.

About this clonotype itself: A read error is possible here, since a much larger clone lies one base away. The V call is TRBV11-2, the J call TRBJ1-3, with D uncertain. CDR3 length: 13 residues. Germline values: CDR1 SGHAT, CDR2 FQNNGV. The DNA of the CDR3 is TGTGCCAGCAGCTTAGATCTCGGAAACATCATATATTTT. Translation gives CASSLDLGNIIYF.

Regarding this clonotype: One end of the junction is discordant with germline, which a read error may explain. The rearrangement joins TRBV12-3 or TRBV12-4 to TRBJ2-3; 7 bases map to TRBD1. The CDR3 covers 15 residues. The CDR3 loop reads CTSSKTGESTDTQYF. For the CDR3, the DNA is TGTACCAGCAGTAAAACAGGGGAGAGCACAGATACGCAATATTTT.

Notes on this clonotype: A much larger clonotype is one base distant, so this may be a read error. The chain employs TRBV7-9 and TRBJ1-1; D unresolved. The CDR3 length is 13 residues. Germline CDR1 is SEHNR and CDR2 is FQNEAQ (reference sequence). V lost 4 bases to trimming and J lost 7 bases, with 13 bases between them. The CDR3 loop is CASSSGMASEAFF. The CDR3 nucleotides read TGTGCCAGCAGCTCAGGAATGGCCAGTGAAGCTTTCTTT.

The sample holds one count of this clonotype. V and J are TRBV29-1 and TRBJ2-1, with 7 nucleotides matching TRBD2. Per germline, CDR1 SQVTM and CDR2 ANQGSEA. The trim removed 0 bases at V and 2 bases at J, leaving 7 bases unmatched. The CDR3 consists of 16 residues. CDR3 sequence reads: CSVEDYGTKPYNEQFF. The CDR3 DNA reads as TGCAGCGTTGAAGATTACGGGACTAAGCCCTACAATGAGCAGTTCTTC.

Concerning this clonotype itself: The CDR3 does not close with the conserved phenylalanine or tryptophan, likely indicating a read error. This sequence joins TRBV6-1 and TRBJ2-3, with 13 bases matching TRBD2. The length of the CDR3 is 15 residues. Germline V gene lookup returns CDR1 MNHNS and CDR2 SASEGT. In DNA, the CDR3 is TGTGCCAGCAGGGGACTAGCGGGACTCACAGATATGCAGTATTCT. Its protein is CASRGLAGLTDMQYS.

This rearrangement joins TRBV12-3 or TRBV12-4 to TRBJ2-1; D possibly corresponds to TRBD1 (6 bases). This CDR3 has 11 amino acids. Trimming stripped 10 bases from V and 15 bases from J, with 19 bases between. CDR3 DNA: TGTGCCAACAGCTCCAGGGGTGGTGCGTTCTTC. Amino acid sequence: CANSSRGGAFF.

The rearrangement joins TRBV14 to TRBJ2-5; TRBD2 aligns across 7 bases. Germline CDR1 SGHDN, CDR2 FVKESK. This CDR3 contains 17 residues. The ends lost 0 bases at V and 12 bases at J; junction bases unmatched: 19. DNA of the CDR3: TGTGCCAGCAGCCAAGATCTGAACAGCGGATCGATCGGGACTAAGTACTTC. Translated, it gives CASSQDLNSGSIGTKYF.

In regard to this clonotype: One end of the junction fails to match germline, which may point to a read error. V and J are TRBV6-1 and TRBJ2-2, with TRBD2 as a possible D gene (7 bases). The germline CDR1 and CDR2 sequences are MNHNS and SASEGT. This CDR3 contains 17 residues. CDR3 amino acids: CASSRAQGRVNTGEMFF. The CDR3 nucleotides read TGTGCCAGCAGCAGAGCGCAGGGGAGGGTAAACACCGGGGAGATGTTTTTT.

J is TRBJ2-3 and V is TRBV5-4; D gene unclear. The CDR3 sequence is 16 residues long. The V gene lost 4 bases and the J gene lost 2 bases, with 17 bases spanning the gap. CDR1 is SGHNT, CDR2 YYREEE, per germline (reference sequence). CDR3: CASSRIRVVVTDTQYF. CDR3 nucleotides: TGTGCCAGCAGCCGCATAAGGGTAGTGGTCACAGATACGCAGTATTTT. The full variable domain, with the rest looked up from reference TRBV5-4 and TRBJ2-3, is ETGVTQSPTHLIKTRGQQVTLRCSSQSGHNTVSWYQQALGQGPQFIFQYYREEENGRGNFPPRFSGLQFPNYSSELNVNALELDDSALYLCASSRIRVVVTDTQYFGPGTRLTVL.

The chain couples TRBV10-3 to TRBJ2-7, with a weak D call TRBD2 (5 bases). The CDR3 has 14 amino acids. The germline V gene has CDR1 ENHRY and CDR2 SYGVKD. Trimming removed 8 bases at V and 1 base at J, with 15 bases between. CDR3 sequence: CAIGSGRSSYEQYF. The CDR3 region has the DNA TGTGCCATCGGAAGCGGCCGGAGTTCCTACGAGCAGTACTTC.

About this clonotype: A junction boundary mismatches the germline segment, possibly from a read error. The chain is built from TRBV4-2 and TRBJ2-7; 7 bases align to TRBD2. CDR1 and CDR2 (germline): LGHNA, YNFKEQ. The CDR3 consists of 16 residues. Here the CDR3 reads CASGQPPRGLADEQYF. The CDR3 nucleotides are TGTGCCAGCGGCCAGCCACCCCGCGGTCTAGCGGACGAGCAGTACTTC.

About this clonotype: This CDR3 fails to terminate in the conserved phenylalanine or tryptophan, so it likely reflects a read error. This chain connects TRBV6-5 to TRBJ2-5, with a tentative D call TRBD2 (7 bases). The CDR3 has 16 amino acids. Germline assignment: CDR1 MNHEY and CDR2 SVGAGI. CDR3 in DNA: TGTGCCAGCAGCTACTTGCTTGGGGAGGGGGAAGAGACCCAGTACCTC. Translating it yields CASSYLLGEGEETQYL.

This chain links TRBV7-2 with TRBJ1-6; D might be TRBD1 (6 bases). Per germline, CDR1 SGHTA and CDR2 FQGNSA. The ends were cut back, 5 bases at V and 2 bases at J, with 19 bases in the middle. The CDR3 is made up of 18 amino acids. For the CDR3, the DNA is TGTGCCAGCAGCCGTCCCGAGACAGGAACAACCTATAATTCACCCCTCCACTTT. Amino acid sequence: CASSRPETGTTYNSPLHF.

The J gene is TRBJ1-6, the V gene TRBV18; D is ambiguous. The CDR3 has 13 amino acids. CDR1 is KGHSH, CDR2 LQKENI, per germline. Trimming removed 4 bases at V and 8 bases at J, with 9 bases between. The CDR3 here is CASSRVDDSPLHF. The CDR3 nucleotides are TGTGCCAGCTCACGCGTGGACGATTCACCCCTCCACTTT.